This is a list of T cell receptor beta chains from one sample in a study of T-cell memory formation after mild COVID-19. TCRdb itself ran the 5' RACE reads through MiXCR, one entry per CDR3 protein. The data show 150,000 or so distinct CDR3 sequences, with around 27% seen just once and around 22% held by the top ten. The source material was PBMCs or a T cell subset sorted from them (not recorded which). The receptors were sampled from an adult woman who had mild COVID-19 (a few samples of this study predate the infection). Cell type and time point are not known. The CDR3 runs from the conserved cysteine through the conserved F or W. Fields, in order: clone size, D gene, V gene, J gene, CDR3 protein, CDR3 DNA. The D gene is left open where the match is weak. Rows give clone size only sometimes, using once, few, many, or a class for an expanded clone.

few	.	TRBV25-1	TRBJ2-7	CASSEVSEQPYEQYF	TGTGCCAGCAGTGAGGTCAGCGAACAACCATACGAGCAGTACTTC
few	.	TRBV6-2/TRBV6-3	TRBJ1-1	CASSPQMNTEAFF	TGTGCCAGCAGTCCCCAGATGAACACTGAAGCTTTCTTT
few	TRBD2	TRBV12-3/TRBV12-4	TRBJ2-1	CASTGGAYNEQFF	TGTGCCAGCACGGGGGGGGCCTACAATGAGCAGTTCTTC
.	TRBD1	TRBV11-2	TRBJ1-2	CASSQPGQGQGYTF	TGTGCCAGCAGCCAACCGGGACAGGGACAAGGCTACACCTTC
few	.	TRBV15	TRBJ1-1	CATSGGAATEAFF	TGTGCCACCAGCGGAGGGGCGGCCACTGAAGCTTTCTTT
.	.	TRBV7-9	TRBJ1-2	CASTKGSLDQIDGYTF	TGTGCCAGCACAAAGGGGTCCCTCGACCAGATTGACGGCTACACCTTC
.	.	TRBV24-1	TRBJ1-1	CATDTGTPGTLNTEAFF	TGTGCCACCGATACCGGGACACCCGGAACCTTGAACACTGAAGCTTTCTTT
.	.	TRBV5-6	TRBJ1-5	CASSLAGGQPKHF	TGTGCCAGCAGCTTGGCAGGCGGTCAGCCCAAGCATTTT
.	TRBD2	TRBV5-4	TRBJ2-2	CASGLAGYTGELFF	TGTGCCAGCGGGCTAGCGGGATATACCGGGGAGCTGTTTTTT
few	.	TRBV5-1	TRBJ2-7	CASSLAASNEQYF	TGCGCCAGCAGCTTGGCGGCCTCTAACGAGCAGTACTTC
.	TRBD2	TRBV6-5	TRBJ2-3	CASSYLLAGGGTDTQYF	TGTGCCAGCAGTTACCTACTAGCGGGAGGAGGTACAGATACGCAGTATTTT
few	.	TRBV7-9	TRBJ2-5	CASSSSGEVQETQYF	TGTGCCAGCAGCTCCTCGGGGGAAGTCCAAGAGACCCAGTACTTC
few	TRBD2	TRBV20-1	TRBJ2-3	CSARDRLAGETDTQYF	TGCAGTGCTAGAGATCGGCTAGCGGGAGAAACAGATACGCAGTATTTT
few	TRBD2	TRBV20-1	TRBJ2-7	CSAREVAGGYEQYF	TGCAGTGCTAGAGAGGTAGCGGGGGGCTACGAGCAGTACTTC
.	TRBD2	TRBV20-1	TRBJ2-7	CSARGPAGGMYEQYF	TGCAGTGCTAGGGGACCCGCGGGAGGGATGTACGAGCAGTACTTC
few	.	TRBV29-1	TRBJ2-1	CSVDYNYNEQFF	TGCAGCGTTGACTACAACTACAATGAGCAGTTCTTC
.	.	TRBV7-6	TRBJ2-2	CASSLGATGELFF	TGTGCCAGCAGCTTAGGGGCAACCGGGGAGCTGTTTTTT
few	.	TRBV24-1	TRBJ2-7	CATSPGARSLEQYF	TGTGCCACCAGTCCGGGGGCACGGTCGTTGGAGCAGTACTTC
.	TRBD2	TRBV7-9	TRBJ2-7	CASSSSAGGTTYEQYF	TGTGCCAGCAGCTCCAGCGCGGGGGGGACTACCTACGAGCAGTACTTC
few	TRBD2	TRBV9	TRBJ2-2	CASSIASGGSGELFF	TGTGCCAGCAGCATCGCTAGCGGGGGGTCCGGGGAGCTGTTTTTT
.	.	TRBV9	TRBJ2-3	CASSVNSGMTDTQYF	TGTGCCAGCAGCGTAAATTCAGGGATGACAGATACGCAGTATTTT
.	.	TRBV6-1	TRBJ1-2	CASSRDNYGYTF	TGTGCCAGCTCGCGGGATAACTATGGCTACACCTTC
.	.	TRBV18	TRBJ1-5	CASSPGQLNQPQHF	TGTGCCAGCTCACCCGGACAGCTGAATCAGCCCCAGCATTTT
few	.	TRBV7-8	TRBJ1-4	CASSAVGPFAPRGEKLFF	TGTGCCAGCAGCGCCGTGGGACCGTTCGCCCCAAGGGGGGAAAAACTGTTTTTT
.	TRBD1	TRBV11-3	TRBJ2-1	CASTGDRVYNEQFF	TGTGCCAGCACTGGGGACAGGGTATACAATGAGCAGTTCTTC
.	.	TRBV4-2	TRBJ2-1	CASNTGPSYNEQFF	TGTGCCAGCAATACGGGACCTTCCTACAATGAGCAGTTCTTC
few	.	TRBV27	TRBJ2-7	CASSLSSWSSYEQYF	TGTGCCAGCAGTTTAAGCTCCTGGTCCTCCTACGAGCAGTACTTC
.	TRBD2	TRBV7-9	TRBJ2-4	CASSGPGTSVRYF	TGTGCCAGCAGCGGACCAGGGACTAGCGTTCGGTACTTC
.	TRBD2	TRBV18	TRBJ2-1	CASSKRWTSGFSYNEQFF	TGTGCCAGCTCCAAACGTTGGACTAGCGGATTTTCCTACAATGAGCAGTTCTTC